The entry below describes one T cell receptor (beta chain). Antigen specificity is unknown. This specimen belongs to a study of blood T cell dynamics during melanoma immunotherapy. Looking at the study overall: Patients with metastatic melanoma got pembrolizumab or nivolumab-ipilimumab as first-line care. Broader study findings: The study could not tell melanoma-specific clones from general immune activation.

Sequencing was performed with immunoSEQ multiplex PCR; in TCRdb, only in-frame clones are kept and a portion is missing. Among 15,000 or so clones listed, about 83% were seen once. Trimming shortened V by 6 bases and J by 3 bases, and 17 bases separated the two germline ends. This CDR3 is 16 amino acids long. Germline V gene data show CDR1 as LNHDA and CDR2 as SQIVND (reference sequence). Time point indicated: week 3, after first cycle of checkpoint inhibitor. This TCR came from a human donor with melanoma. Sample: blood, taken from a patient treated with checkpoint blockade. The rearrangement links TRBV19 to TRBJ2-2, with unresolved D. The DNA of the CDR3 is TGTGCCAGTAGCCTCTTTCTGGACGGCGACACCGGGGAGCTGTTTTTT. Residues: CASSLFLDGDTGELFF.